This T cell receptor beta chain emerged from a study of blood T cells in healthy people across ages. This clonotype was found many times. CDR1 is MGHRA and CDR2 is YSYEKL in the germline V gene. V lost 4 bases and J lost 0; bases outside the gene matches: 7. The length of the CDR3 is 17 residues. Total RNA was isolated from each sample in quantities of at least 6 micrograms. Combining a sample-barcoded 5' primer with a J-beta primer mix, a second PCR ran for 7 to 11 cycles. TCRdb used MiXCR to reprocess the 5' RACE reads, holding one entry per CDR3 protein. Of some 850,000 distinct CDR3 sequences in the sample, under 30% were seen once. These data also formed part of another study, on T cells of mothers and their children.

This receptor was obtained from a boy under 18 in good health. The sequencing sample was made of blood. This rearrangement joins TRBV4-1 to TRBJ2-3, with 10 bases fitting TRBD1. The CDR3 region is CASSRGQGGSSTDTQYF. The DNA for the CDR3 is TGCGCCAGCAGCCGTGGACAGGGGGGCTCTAGCACAGATACGCAGTATTTT.